This T cell receptor beta chain appears in the sequencing data of a study of human T cells and chemical hapten exposure. Study-wide points: The donor cohort had alopecia, so its immune response may not match that of healthy people.

The CDR3 has 19 amino acids. Trimming at V came to 5 bases and at J to 0 bases, leaving 12 bases not matched to a gene. The time point is: pre-sensitization, week 0. The treatment here: therapeutic diphenylcyclopropenone sensitization with weekly scalp DPC. Only a few counts were recorded for this clonotype. The target antigen is unknown. As the library was built, unique molecular identifiers were attached to individual cDNA molecules. Using its own MiXCR run on the RACE reads, TCRdb lists one record per CDR3 protein. This table holds about 80,000 distinct CDR3 sequences, roughly 15% found once. The source is a woman in her fifties or sixties with alopecia areata. Some clones in this sample may be carry-over from other donors' samples. The source material was whole blood, sampled in connection with sensitization to the hapten diphenylcyclopropenone (DPC). The chain uses TRBV12-3 or TRBV12-4 and TRBJ2-6; 8 bases are a match to TRBD2. The DNA of the CDR3 is TGTGCCAGCAGTCCCCGTTCCGGGAGGGCCATCTCTGGGGCCAACGTCCTGACTTTC. Translating it yields CASSPRSGRAISGANVLTF.